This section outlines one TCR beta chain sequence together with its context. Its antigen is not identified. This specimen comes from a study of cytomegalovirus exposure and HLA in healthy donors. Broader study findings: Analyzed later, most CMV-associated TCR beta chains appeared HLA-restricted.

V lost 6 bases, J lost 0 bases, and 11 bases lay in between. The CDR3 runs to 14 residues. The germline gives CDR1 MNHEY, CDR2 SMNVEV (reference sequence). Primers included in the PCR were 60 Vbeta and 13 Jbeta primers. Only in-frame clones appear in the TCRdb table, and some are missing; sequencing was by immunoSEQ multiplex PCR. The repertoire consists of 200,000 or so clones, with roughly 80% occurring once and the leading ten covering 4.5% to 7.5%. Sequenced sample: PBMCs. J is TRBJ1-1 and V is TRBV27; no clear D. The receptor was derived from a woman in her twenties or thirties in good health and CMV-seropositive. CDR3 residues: CASSREHMNTEAFF. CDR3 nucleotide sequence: TGTGCCAGCAGCCGGGAACACATGAACACTGAAGCTTTCTTT.